The clone carrying this TCR beta chain was found many times. TCRdb keeps only in-frame clones here, not all; method: immunoSEQ multiplex PCR. The sample includes 35,000 to 40,000 clones, under 35% of them seen just once. This sample was taken from a study of sequential checkpoint blockade in melanoma. Study details: First-line arms were nivolumab then ipilimumab, or the reverse, randomized 1:1.

This sample's treatment: randomized to nivolumab then ipilimumab (arm A) or the reverse (arm B). The sequences come from tumor tissue (inferred from file names), collected from a patient given nivolumab and ipilimumab in sequence. The receptor was isolated from a human donor with melanoma.

For the CDR3, the DNA is TGTGCCAGCAGCTTAGGAAGGGACCGTAGTTCACCCCTCCACTTT. This gives the protein CASSLGRDRSSPLHF. The chain recombines TRBV11-3 with TRBJ1-6, with a tentative D call TRBD1 (5 bases). V lost 1 base and J 9 bases, leaving 13 bases between the germline ends. CDR1 and CDR2 from the germline V gene are SGHNT and YENEEA. The CDR3 is 15 amino acids.